The next 13 T cell receptor beta chains were all read from a single sample in a study of CD8 T cells in Susac syndrome. Reverse transcription of 0.5 to 1 ug RNA was performed with random hexamers. TCRdb fed the immunoSEQ multiplex PCR reads into MiXCR, producing one record per CDR3 protein. Of some 200,000 distinct CDR3 sequences detected, roughly 94% appear once; the ten largest clones hold about 0.15%. Sequencing input: CD8+ T cells from PBMCs. These receptors all stem from a human donor with Susac syndrome.

This clonotype has only one observation. The chain carries TRBV7-9 and TRBJ2-5; 8 positions match TRBD1. Germline assignment: CDR1 SEHNR and CDR2 FQNEAQ (reference sequence). The CDR3 sequence is 14 residues long. Unmatched junction bases numbered 3, after V lost 3 bases and J lost 3 bases. For the CDR3, the DNA is TGTGCCAGCAGCTTTGGACAGGGAGAAGAGACCCAGTACTTC. It specifies CASSFGQGEETQYF.

The CDR3 DNA follows: TGTGCCAGCAGCCCCGGGACAGGGCACAGTGAGCAGTTCTTC. Translating gives CASSPGTGHSEQFF. V is TRBV9 and J is TRBJ2-1; 9 bases align to TRBD1. Germline values: CDR1 SGDLS, CDR2 YYNGEE. The CDR3 extends over 14 amino acids. The V segment lost 4 bases and the J segment 9 bases; nucleotides outside the gene matches: 8.

This clonotype was found a few times. The genes are TRBV7-2 and TRBJ1-5; D remains unclear. There are 12 residues in the CDR3. V lost 0 bases, J lost 4 bases, and 1 base lay in between. Germline V gene lookup returns CDR1 SGHTA and CDR2 FQGNSA. CDR3 DNA: TGTGCCAGCAGCTTAGCTAATCAGCCCCAGCATTTT. Residues: CASSLANQPQHF. The full variable domain, its missing parts supplied by reference TRBV7-2 and TRBJ1-5, is GAGVSQSPSNKVTEKGKDVELRCDPISGHTALYWYRQSLGQGLEFLIYFQGNSAPDKSGLPSDRFSAERTGGSVSTLTIQRTQQEDSAVYLCASSLANQPQHFGDGTRLSIL.

The chain's CDR3 is CAWSVDRSTEAFF. The DNA for the CDR3 is TGTGCCTGGAGTGTAGACCGATCCACTGAAGCTTTCTTT. The chain has TRBV30 and TRBJ1-1, with D hard to call. V was pared by 0 bases and J by 4 bases, with 9 bases between. This CDR3 is built from 13 residues. The germline V gene has CDR1 GTSNPN and CDR2 SVGIG (reference sequence). Full variable domain (rest looked up from reference TRBV30 and TRBJ1-1): SQTIHQWPATLVQPVGSPLSLECTVEGTSNPNLYWYRQAAGRGLQLLFYSVGIGQISSEVPQNLSASRPQDRQFILSSKKLLLSDSGFYLCAWSVDRSTEAFFGQGTRLTVV.

The chain recombines TRBV7-8 with TRBJ1-2, with D tentatively TRBD1 (5 bases). The germline V gene encodes CDR1 SGHVS and CDR2 FQNEAQ. V was pared by 1 base and J by 5 bases, with 11 bases between. The CDR3 is made up of 14 amino acids. CDR3 sequence (DNA): TGTGCCAGCAGCTTAGGTCTGGGACTATATGGCTACACCTTC. This sequence encodes CASSLGLGLYGYTF.

CDR3 region: CASSQDSPGGYEQYF. Here the CDR3 DNA reads TGTGCCAGCAGCCAAGATTCGCCAGGGGGCTACGAGCAGTACTTC. The chain links TRBV4-2 to TRBJ2-7; 7 bases agree with TRBD1. Germline values: CDR1 LGHNA, CDR2 YNFKEQ. This CDR3 comprises 15 residues. V dropped 0 bases and J dropped 3; count of bases not matched to a gene: 5.

The DNA of the CDR3 is TGTGCCAGCAGTGAAGAGCGGGGCTCCACCTACGAGCAGTACTTC. This encodes CASSEERGSTYEQYF. The chain recombines TRBV2 with TRBJ2-7; 7 bases map to TRBD2. The CDR3 extends over 15 amino acids. Germline lookup yields CDR1 SNHLY and CDR2 FYNNEI. V lost 1 base to trimming and J lost 2 bases; unmatched junction nucleotides: 5. Full variable domain (remainder filled in from reference TRBV2 and TRBJ2-7): EPEVTQTPSHQVTQMGQEVILRCVPISNHLYFYWYRQILGQKVEFLVSFYNNEISEKSEIFDDQFSVERPDGSNFTLKIRSTKLEDSAMYFCASSEERGSTYEQYFGPGTRLTVT.

V and J are TRBV2 and TRBJ2-1; TRBD2 aligns across 13 bases. V dropped 1 base and J dropped 6; count of bases not matched to a gene: 3. Germline CDR1 reads SNHLY; CDR2 reads FYNNEI. The CDR3 consists of 16 residues. Here the CDR3 DNA reads TGTGCCAGCAGTGAAGTCGGGACTAGCGGGGTCAATGAGCAGTTCTTC. As protein: CASSEVGTSGVNEQFF.

This rearrangement joins TRBV19 to TRBJ2-2; 8 bases align to TRBD1. V shed 8 bases, J shed 4 bases, and the junction held 12 bases outside the gene matches. In germline, CDR1 is LNHDA, CDR2 SQIVND (reference sequence). This CDR3 has 16 residues. The CDR3 loop reads CASSPDRGFGTGELFF. CDR3 sequence (DNA): TGTGCCAGTTCGCCTGACAGGGGTTTTGGCACCGGGGAGCTGTTTTTT.

CDR3 coding DNA: TGTGCCAGCAGCGACAGGGGTAGAGCCTACGAGCAGTACTTC. It specifies CASSDRGRAYEQYF. The rearrangement uses TRBV13 and TRBJ2-7; TRBD1 matches at 8 bases. Germline CDR1 is PRHDT and CDR2 is FYEKMQ (reference sequence). CDR3 length: 14 amino acids. With 5 bases clipped from V and 2 bases from J, the junction kept 5 bases outside the gene matches.

The rearrangement joins TRBV4-1 to TRBJ2-1; D ambiguous. The germline gives CDR1 MGHRA, CDR2 YSYEKL. CDR3 size: 11 residues. V was trimmed by 2 bases and J by 9 bases, leaving 5 bases between them. Here the CDR3 reads CASSQYLEQFF. The CDR3 region has the DNA TGCGCCAGCAGCCAATATCTTGAGCAGTTCTTC.

J is TRBJ2-7 and V is TRBV7-6; 9 bases line up with TRBD2. Trimming took 4 bases from V and 2 from J; bases not matched to a gene: 3. Germline V gene lookup returns CDR1 SGHVS and CDR2 FNYEAQ. This CDR3 has 14 amino acids. The CDR3: CASSSSSGTYEQYF. The CDR3 DNA is TGTGCCAGCAGCTCTTCTAGCGGGACCTACGAGCAGTACTTC.

The V gene is TRBV4-1, the J gene TRBJ2-3, with 9 bases lining up with TRBD2. Germline assignment: CDR1 MGHRA and CDR2 YSYEKL. The CDR3 is 15 residues long. V lost 3 bases and J lost 1; bases outside the gene matches: 2. CDR3 in DNA: TGCGCCAGCAGCCAGATAGCGGGAGGCACAGATACGCAGTATTTT. As protein: CASSQIAGGTDTQYF.